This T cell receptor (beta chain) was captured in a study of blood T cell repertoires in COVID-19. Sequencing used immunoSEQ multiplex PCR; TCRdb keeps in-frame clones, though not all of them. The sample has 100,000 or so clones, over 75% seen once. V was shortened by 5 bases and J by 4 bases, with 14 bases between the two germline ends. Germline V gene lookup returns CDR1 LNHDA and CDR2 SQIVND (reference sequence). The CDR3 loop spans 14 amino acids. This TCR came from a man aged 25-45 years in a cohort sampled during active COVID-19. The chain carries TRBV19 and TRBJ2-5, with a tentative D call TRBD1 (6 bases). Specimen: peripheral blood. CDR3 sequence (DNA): TGTGCCAGTAGTGTCAGGGGTGGCGGAGAGACCCAGTACTTC. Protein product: CASSVRGGGETQYF. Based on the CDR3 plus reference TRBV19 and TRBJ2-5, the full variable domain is DGGITQSPKYLFRKEGQNVTLSCEQNLNHDAMYWYRQDPGQGLRLIYYSQIVNDFQKGDIAEGYSVSREKKESFPLTVTSAQKNPTAFYLCASSVRGGGETQYFGPGTRLLVL.